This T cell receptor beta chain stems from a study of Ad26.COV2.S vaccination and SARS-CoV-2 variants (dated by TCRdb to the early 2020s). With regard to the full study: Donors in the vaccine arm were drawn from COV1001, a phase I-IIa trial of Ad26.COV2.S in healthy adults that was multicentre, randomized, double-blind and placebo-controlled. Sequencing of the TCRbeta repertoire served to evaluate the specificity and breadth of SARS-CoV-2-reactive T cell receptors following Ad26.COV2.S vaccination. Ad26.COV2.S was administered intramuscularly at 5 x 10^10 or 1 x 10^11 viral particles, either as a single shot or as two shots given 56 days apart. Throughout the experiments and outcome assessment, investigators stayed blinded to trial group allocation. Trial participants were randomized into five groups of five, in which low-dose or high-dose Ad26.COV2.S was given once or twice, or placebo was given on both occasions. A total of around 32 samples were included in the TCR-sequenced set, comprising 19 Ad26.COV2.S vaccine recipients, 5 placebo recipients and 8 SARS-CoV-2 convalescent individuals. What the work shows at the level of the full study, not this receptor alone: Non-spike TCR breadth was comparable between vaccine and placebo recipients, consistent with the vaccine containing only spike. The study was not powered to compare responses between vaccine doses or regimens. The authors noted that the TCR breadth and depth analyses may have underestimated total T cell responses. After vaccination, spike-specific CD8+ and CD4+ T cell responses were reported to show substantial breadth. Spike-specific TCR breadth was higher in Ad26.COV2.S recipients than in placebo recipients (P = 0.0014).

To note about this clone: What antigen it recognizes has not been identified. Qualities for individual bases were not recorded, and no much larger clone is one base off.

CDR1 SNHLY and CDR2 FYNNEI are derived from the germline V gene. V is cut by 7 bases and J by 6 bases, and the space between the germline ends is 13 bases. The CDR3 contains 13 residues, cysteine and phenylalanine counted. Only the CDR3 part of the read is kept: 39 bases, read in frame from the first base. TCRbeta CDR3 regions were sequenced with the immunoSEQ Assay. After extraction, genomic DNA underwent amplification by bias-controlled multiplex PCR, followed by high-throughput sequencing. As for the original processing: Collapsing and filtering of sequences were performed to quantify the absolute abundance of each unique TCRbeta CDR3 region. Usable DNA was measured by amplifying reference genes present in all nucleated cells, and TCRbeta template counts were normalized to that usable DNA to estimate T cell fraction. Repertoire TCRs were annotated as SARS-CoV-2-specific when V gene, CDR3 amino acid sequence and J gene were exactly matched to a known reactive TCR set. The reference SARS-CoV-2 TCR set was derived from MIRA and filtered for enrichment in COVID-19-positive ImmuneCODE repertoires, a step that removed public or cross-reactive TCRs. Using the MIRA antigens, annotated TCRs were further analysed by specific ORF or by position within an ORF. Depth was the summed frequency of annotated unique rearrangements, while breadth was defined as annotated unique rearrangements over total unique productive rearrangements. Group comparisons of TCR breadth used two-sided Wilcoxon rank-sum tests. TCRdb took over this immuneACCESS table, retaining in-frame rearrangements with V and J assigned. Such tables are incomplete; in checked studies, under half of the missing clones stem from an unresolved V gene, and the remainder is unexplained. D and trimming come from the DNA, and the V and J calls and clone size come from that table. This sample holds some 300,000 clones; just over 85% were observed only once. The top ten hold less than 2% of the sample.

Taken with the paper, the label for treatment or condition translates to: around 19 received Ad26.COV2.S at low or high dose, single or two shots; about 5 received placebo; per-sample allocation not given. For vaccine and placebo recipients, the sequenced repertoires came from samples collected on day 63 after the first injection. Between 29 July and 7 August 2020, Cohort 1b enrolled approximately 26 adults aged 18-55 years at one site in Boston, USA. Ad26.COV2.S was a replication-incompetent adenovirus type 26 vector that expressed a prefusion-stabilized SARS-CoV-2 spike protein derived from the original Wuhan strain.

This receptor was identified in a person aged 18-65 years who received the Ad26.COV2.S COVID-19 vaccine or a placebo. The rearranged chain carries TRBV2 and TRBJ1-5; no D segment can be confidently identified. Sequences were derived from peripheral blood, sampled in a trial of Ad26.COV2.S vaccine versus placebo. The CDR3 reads CASNAERLQPQHF. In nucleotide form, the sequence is TGTGCCAGCAATGCGGAACGTCTTCAGCCCCAGCATTTT.